This entry is about one TCR beta chain. Its antigen is currently not known. Base qualities are not recorded, but no much larger clone differs from it by a single base. In the prospective study, participants were roughly 18 to 100 years old, resided in under 30 geographic areas of the United States, and were enrolled through a virtual design. In the prospective study, participants were assigned to cohorts based on the clinical history participants reported in a screening survey and a study questionnaire. Exposed participants had been in contact, within 2 weeks of entering the study, with a person who had a PCR-confirmed or clinician-diagnosed case of COVID-19. Each participant in the prospective study had whole blood, serum and a nasopharyngeal or oropharyngeal swab collected by mobile phlebotomists. Additional blood draws and questionnaires over an approximately 2-month period could optionally be provided by prospective study participants. Before DNA extraction, blood samples from the prospective study were shipped at room temperature or frozen.

TCRbeta CDR3 regions were amplified from genomic DNA by means of the immunoSEQ Assay, a bias-controlled multiplex PCR. In the original analysis: Within the assay, amplification of reference gene primers was used to estimate how many nucleated cells each sample contained. Sequence reads were collapsed and filtered to measure the absolute abundance of every unique TCRbeta CDR3 rearrangement. Productive Simpson clonality was computed per sample as the square root of Simpson's diversity index over productive rearrangements. Entries here come from immuneACCESS through TCRdb and include only in-frame sequences with V and J called. Some clones fail to appear in such tables; in the studies checked, an unresolved V gene covers under half of the shortfall, and the cause of the remainder is unknown. V and J calls and clone size are those listed in that table; D and trimming were worked out from the DNA. This sample comprises about 190,000 clones, roughly 89% of them detected only once. The ten largest clones add up to 3.2% of the sample.

The data were obtained in a study of blood T cell repertoires in COVID-19 (dated by TCRdb to about 2020). Broadly, across the study: Collaborator samples came from the United States, Italy and Spain and covered acute and convalescent phases of COVID-19. A de-identified subject ID, COVID-19 status, age in years and sex were almost always included in the sample metadata. Where HLA class I and class II types were available, the types were taken from metadata supplied by the sample provider, not from assay-based typing. Deeply sampled blood TCRbeta repertoires from subjects exposed to, actively infected with, or recovered from COVID-19 were included in the dataset. Samples came from the ongoing ImmuneRACE study (first 160 participants) plus 1,254 subjects from 6 global collaborators. The material from the prospective study consisted of cDNA or gDNA derived from T cells, B-cell-depleted T cells, or PBMCs. The repertoires were made available in a free public database intended to serve as a resource for research on the immune response to SARS-CoV-2. The full study reports these points: The quantity of clinical and demographic metadata differed by source and by participant and was supplied without curation.

CDR1 is given as SGDLS and CDR2 as YYNGEE, both from the germline V gene. Trimming costs V 0 bases and J 2 bases, and their ends lie 11 bases apart. Measured from the cysteine to the phenylalanine, the CDR3 is 15 residues long. Only CDR3 DNA is held: 45 bases, read in frame from base 1. The sample comprised PBMCs or T cells enriched from blood (not recorded which). This receptor was taken from a woman aged 25 to 39 who had been exposed to COVID-19. The V and J segments used are TRBV9 and TRBJ1-2; TRBD1 could be the D gene, as 6 bases match. The DNA reads as follows: TGTGCCAGCAGCGTAGTCACAGGGTACAACTATGGCTACACCTTC. Translated, it reads CASSVVTGYNYGYTF.